These 13 T cell receptor beta chains were all obtained from the same sample, sequenced in a study of cytomegalovirus exposure and HLA in healthy donors. The protocol was immunoSEQ multiplex PCR, while the TCRdb copy is restricted to in-frame clones and leaves out a portion. The sample contains under 200,000 clones, over 85% of which appear only once. The sample taken for sequencing was PBMCs. The origin of the receptors is a man younger than 35 in good health and CMV-seropositive.

This chain uses TRBV18 with TRBJ2-7; 7 bases are a match to TRBD1. Looked up from germline, CDR1 is KGHSH and CDR2 is LQKENI. CDR3 length equals 14 residues. Trimming cost V 7 bases and J 0 bases; bases outside gene matches: 6. This CDR3 is CASWPGTDSYEQYF. The CDR3 nucleotides are TGTGCCAGCTGGCCCGGGACAGACTCCTACGAGCAGTACTTC. Looking up the rest from reference TRBV18 and TRBJ2-7 gives the full variable domain: NAGVMQNPRHLVRRRGQEARLRCSPMKGHSHVYWYRQLPEEGLKFMVYLQKENIIDESGMPKERFSAEFPKEGPSILRIQQVVRGDSAAYFCASWPGTDSYEQYFGPGTRLTVT.

This rearrangement joins TRBV6-1 to TRBJ1-5, with a weak D call TRBD1 (6 bases). This CDR3 is 16 amino acids long. CDR1 and CDR2 from the germline V gene are MNHNS and SASEGT. V lost 2 bases, J lost 1 base, and 12 bases lay in between. This CDR3 reads CASSERGRGSNQPQHF. CDR3 in DNA: TGTGCCAGCAGTGAACGTGGCAGGGGAAGCAATCAGCCCCAGCATTTT.

The rearrangement uses TRBV5-8 and TRBJ1-5, with D maybe TRBD1 (6 bases). The CDR3 consists of 14 residues. Trimming stripped 0 bases from V and 9 bases from J, with 13 bases between. Germline CDR1 reads SGHTS; CDR2 reads YDEGEE. CDR3 DNA: TGTGCCAGCAGCTTGGCTTCAGGGGAAGGGCCCCAGCATTTT. Encoded protein: CASSLASGEGPQHF.

The chain carries TRBV7-3 and TRBJ2-3, with TRBD2 identical over 8 bases. The CDR3 consists of 15 residues. V trimming: 4 bases; J trimming: 2 bases; junction bases outside the gene matches: 5. Germline lookup yields CDR1 SGHTA and CDR2 FQGTGA. The CDR3 loop is CASSSRGESTDTQYF. The CDR3 DNA sequence: TGTGCCAGCAGCTCGCGGGGGGAGTCCACAGATACGCAGTATTTT. The full variable domain, in which reference TRBV7-3 and TRBJ2-3 provide the parts outside the CDR3, is GAGVSQTPSNKVTEKGKYVELRCDPISGHTALYWYRQSLGQGPEFLIYFQGTGAADDSGLPNDRFFAVRPEGSVSTLKIQRTERGDSAVYLCASSSRGESTDTQYFGPGTRLTVL.

The chain links TRBV19 to TRBJ2-3, with a tentative D call TRBD2 (6 bases). CDR1 is LNHDA, CDR2 SQIVND, per germline (reference sequence). V was pared by 2 bases and J by 0 bases, with 9 bases between. The CDR3 is 15 amino acids. The CDR3 here is CASSISSGSTDTQYF. CDR3 nucleotide sequence: TGTGCCAGTAGTATATCGAGCGGGAGCACAGATACGCAGTATTTT.

This clone has only one observation. The V and J genes are TRBV11-2 and TRBJ2-1, with 12 bases identical to TRBD2. In germline, CDR1 is SGHAT, CDR2 FQNNGV. The CDR3 is made up of 17 amino acids. Trimming cost V 2 bases and J 8 bases; bases outside gene matches: 10. CDR3 nucleotide sequence: TGTGCCAGCAGCTTAAACCCCACTCTAGCGGGAGGGGATGAGCAGTTCTTC. Translating it yields CASSLNPTLAGGDEQFF.

The chain joins TRBV30 to TRBJ2-4, with 7 bases aligning to TRBD1. The CDR3 is made up of 12 amino acids. Trimming took 2 bases from V and 8 from J; bases not matched to a gene: 3. Germline V gives CDR1 GTSNPN, CDR2 SVGIG (reference sequence). CDR3 region: CAWSRQGDIQYF. The CDR3, as DNA: TGTGCCTGGAGTCGACAGGGAGACATTCAGTACTTC.

This chain links TRBV7-9 with TRBJ2-1, with 10 bases aligning to TRBD2. Germline trimming cut 5 bases from V and 4 bases from J; bases unmatched to any gene: 5. This CDR3 comprises 15 residues. Germline assignment: CDR1 SEHNR and CDR2 FQNEAQ (reference sequence). CDR3 DNA sequence: TGTGCCAGCAGCCTAGGACTAGCGGTTTACAATGAGCAGTTCTTC. This gives the protein CASSLGLAVYNEQFF.

This chain uses TRBV28 with TRBJ1-5; TRBD1 is a possible D gene (6 bases). With 4 bases removed from V and 7 bases from J, the gap between germline ends came to 14 bases. There are 14 residues in the CDR3. Germline values: CDR1 MDHEN, CDR2 SYDVKM. CDR3 coding DNA: TGTGCCAGCAGTTACAGGGTGCTAATACAGCCCCAGCATTTT. This gives the protein CASSYRVLIQPQHF.

The rearrangement joins TRBV5-1 to TRBJ2-1, with 11 bases lining up with TRBD1. CDR3 size: 16 residues. The V and J ends lost 1 base and 9 bases, in that order; junction bases with no gene match: 9. Germline V gene sequence: CDR1 SGHRS, CDR2 YFSETQ. The CDR3 protein is CASSLSGTGGQGEQFF. DNA for the CDR3: TGCGCCAGCAGCTTGTCCGGGACAGGGGGTCAAGGTGAGCAGTTCTTC.

This chain uses TRBV5-1 with TRBJ1-2; 7 nucleotides line up with TRBD1. V lost 4 bases and J lost 0; bases outside the gene matches: 6. Germline V lookup: CDR1 SGHRS, CDR2 YFSETQ. The CDR3 is 15 residues long. This chain's CDR3 is CASSQGQPTNYGYTF. The CDR3 bases are TGCGCCAGCAGCCAGGGACAGCCAACTAACTATGGCTACACCTTC.

The genes are TRBV28 and TRBJ1-1; D unclear. V was clipped by 7 bases and J by 6 bases, with 18 bases between them. Germline values: CDR1 MDHEN, CDR2 SYDVKM. The CDR3 totals 14 residues. For the CDR3, the DNA is TGTGCCAGCATCCCCTCGGGGTGGCGGCCTGAAGCTTTCTTT. This encodes CASIPSGWRPEAFF.

This clone was counted only a few times. The rearrangement joins TRBV7-8 to TRBJ1-2; 9 bases line up with TRBD1. Per the germline V gene, CDR1 is SGHVS and CDR2 is FQNEAQ. The CDR3 is 15 amino acids. J was trimmed by 2 bases and V by 10 bases; bases with no gene match: 11. DNA for the CDR3: TGTGCCACGAGACCTATACAGGGGGCGAACTATGGCTACACCTTC. It yields the protein CATRPIQGANYGYTF.